This TCR beta chain appears in the sequencing data of a study of T cells in Graves' hyperthyroidism and ophthalmopathy. Germline CDR1 reads SGHTA; CDR2 reads FQGNSA. The length of the CDR3 is 15 residues. Points from the study as a whole: Ophthalmopathy was identified by the model a median around 6 months ahead of onset. Blood samples included most of the expanded thyroid clonotypes exceeding 0.001.

The CDR3 regions of TCR beta were amplified from RNA transcripts. First-round RT-PCR with HTBI primers amplified the TCR CDR3 region. TCRdb called the multiplex PCR reads again in MiXCR, with one record for every CDR3 protein. The sample comprises around 520,000 distinct CDR3 sequences, approximately 25% of which are singletons, and around 10% rests with the top ten. This clonotype is a singleton in its sample. Its specificity is unknown. At one end, the junction sequence differs from germline, possibly due to a read error. Reasons for excluding patients were uncontrolled infection, other autoimmune disease, pregnancy or lactation. An approximately 10 ml volume of fresh peripheral blood provided the PBMCs.

The chain is built from TRBV7-2 and TRBJ2-2; TRBD1 aligns across 7 bases. Specimen: blood. This sequence was found in a woman in her twenties or thirties with Graves' ophthalmopathy. CDR3: CASNSGQRYTGELFF. CDR3 coding DNA: TGTGCCAGCAACTCGGGACAGAGGTACACCGGGGAGCTGTTCTTT.